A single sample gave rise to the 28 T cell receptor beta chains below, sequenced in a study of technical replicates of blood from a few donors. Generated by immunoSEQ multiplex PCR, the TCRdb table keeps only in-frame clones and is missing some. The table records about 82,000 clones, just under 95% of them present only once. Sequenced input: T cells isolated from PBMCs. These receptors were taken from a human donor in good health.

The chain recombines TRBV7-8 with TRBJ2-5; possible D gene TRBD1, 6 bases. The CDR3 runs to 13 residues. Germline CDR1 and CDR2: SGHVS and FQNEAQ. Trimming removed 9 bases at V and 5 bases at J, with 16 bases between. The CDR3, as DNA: TGTGCCAGTCTTTCAGGGGTTCTCGAGACCCAGTACTTC. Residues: CASLSGVLETQYF.

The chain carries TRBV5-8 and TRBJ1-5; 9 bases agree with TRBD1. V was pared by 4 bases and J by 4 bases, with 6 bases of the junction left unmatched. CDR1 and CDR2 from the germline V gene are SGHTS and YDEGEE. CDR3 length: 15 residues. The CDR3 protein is CASSPEGQGNQPQHF. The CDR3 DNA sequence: TGTGCCAGCAGCCCTGAGGGACAGGGAAATCAGCCCCAGCATTTT.

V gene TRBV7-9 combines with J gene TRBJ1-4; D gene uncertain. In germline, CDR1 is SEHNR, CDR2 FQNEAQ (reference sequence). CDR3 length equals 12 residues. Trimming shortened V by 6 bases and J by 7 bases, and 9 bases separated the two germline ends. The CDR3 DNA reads TGTGCCAGCAGTTTCAGAGGTGAAAAACTGTTTTTT. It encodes CASSFRGEKLFF.

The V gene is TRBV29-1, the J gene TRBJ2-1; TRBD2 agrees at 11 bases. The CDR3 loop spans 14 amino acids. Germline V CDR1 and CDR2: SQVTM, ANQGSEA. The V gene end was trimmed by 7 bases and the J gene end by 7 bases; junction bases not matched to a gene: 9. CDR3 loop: CSAPGTSGWNEQFF. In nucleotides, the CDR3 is TGCAGCGCCCCTGGGACTAGCGGCTGGAATGAGCAGTTCTTC.

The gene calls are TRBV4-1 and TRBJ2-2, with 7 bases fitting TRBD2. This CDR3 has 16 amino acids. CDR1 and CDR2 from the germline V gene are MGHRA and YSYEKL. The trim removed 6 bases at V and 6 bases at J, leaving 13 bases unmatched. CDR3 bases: TGCGCCAGCAGGGGAACGGAGCTCGCGGGGGCCGGGGAGCTGTTTTTT. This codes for CASRGTELAGAGELFF.

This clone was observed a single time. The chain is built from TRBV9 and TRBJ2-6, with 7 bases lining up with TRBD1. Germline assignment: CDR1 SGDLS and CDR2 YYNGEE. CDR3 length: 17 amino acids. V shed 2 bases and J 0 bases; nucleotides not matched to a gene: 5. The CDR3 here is CASSVAGGYSGANVLTF. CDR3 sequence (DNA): TGTGCCAGCAGCGTTGCAGGGGGATACTCTGGGGCCAACGTCCTGACTTTC.

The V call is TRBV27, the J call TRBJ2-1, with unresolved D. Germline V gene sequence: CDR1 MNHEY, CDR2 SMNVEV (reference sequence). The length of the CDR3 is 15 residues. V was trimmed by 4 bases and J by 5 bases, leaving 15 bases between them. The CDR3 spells CASSWSIKRNNEQFF. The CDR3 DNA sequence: TGTGCCAGCAGTTGGTCCATAAAGAGGAACAATGAGCAGTTCTTC.

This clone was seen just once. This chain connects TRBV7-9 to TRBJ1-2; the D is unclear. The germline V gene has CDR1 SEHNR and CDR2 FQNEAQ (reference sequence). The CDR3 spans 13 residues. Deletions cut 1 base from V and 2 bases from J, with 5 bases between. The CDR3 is CASSLGQNYGYTF. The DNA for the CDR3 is TGTGCCAGCAGCTTAGGACAAAACTATGGCTACACCTTC.

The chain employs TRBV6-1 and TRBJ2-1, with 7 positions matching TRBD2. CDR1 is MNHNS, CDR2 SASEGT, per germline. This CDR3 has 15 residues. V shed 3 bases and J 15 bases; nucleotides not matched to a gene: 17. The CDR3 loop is CASSDSSLLARGRFF. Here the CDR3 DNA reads TGTGCCAGCAGTGATTCATCCCTACTAGCGCGGGGCCGGTTCTTC.

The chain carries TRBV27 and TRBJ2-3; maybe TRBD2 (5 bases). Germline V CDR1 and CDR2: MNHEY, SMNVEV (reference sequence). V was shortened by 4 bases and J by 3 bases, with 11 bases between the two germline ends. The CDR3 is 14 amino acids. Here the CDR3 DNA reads TGTGCCAGCAGTTCCCGGACTGGAACAGATACGCAGTATTTT. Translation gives CASSSRTGTDTQYF.

DNA of the CDR3: TGTGCCAGCAGCCCCGGGGGGCTTGGGGGCTACACCTTC. Its translation is CASSPGGLGGYTF. V usage is TRBV9 and J usage is TRBJ1-2; weak D call: TRBD1 (6 bases). V was pared by 4 bases and J by 8 bases, with 15 bases between. Germline values: CDR1 SGDLS, CDR2 YYNGEE. The CDR3 totals 13 residues.

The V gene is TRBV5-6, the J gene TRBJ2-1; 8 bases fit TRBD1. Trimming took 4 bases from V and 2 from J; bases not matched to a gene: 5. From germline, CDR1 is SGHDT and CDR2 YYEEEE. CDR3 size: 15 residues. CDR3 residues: CASSPDRDPYNEQFF. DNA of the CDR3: TGTGCCAGCAGCCCGGACAGGGACCCCTACAATGAGCAGTTCTTC.

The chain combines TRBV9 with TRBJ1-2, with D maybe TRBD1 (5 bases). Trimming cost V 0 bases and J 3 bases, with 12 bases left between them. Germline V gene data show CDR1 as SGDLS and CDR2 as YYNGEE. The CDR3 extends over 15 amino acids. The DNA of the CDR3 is TGTGCCAGCAGCGTAGCGGAAGGGGCGGACTATGGCTACACCTTC. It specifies CASSVAEGADYGYTF.

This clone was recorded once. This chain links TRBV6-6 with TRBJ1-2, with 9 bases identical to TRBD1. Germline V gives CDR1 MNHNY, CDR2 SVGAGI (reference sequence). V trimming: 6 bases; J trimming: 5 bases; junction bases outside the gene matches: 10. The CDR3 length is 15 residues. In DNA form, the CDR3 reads TGTGCCAGCAGCCCTCCCGGGACAGGGTATTATGGCTACACCTTC. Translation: CASSPPGTGYYGYTF.

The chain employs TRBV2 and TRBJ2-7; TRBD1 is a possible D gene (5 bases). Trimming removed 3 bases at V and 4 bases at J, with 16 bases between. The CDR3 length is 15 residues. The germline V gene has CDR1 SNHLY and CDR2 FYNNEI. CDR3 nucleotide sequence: TGTGCCAGCAGTGACGGCAGGGCCGACGCGTACGAGCAGTACTTC. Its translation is CASSDGRADAYEQYF.

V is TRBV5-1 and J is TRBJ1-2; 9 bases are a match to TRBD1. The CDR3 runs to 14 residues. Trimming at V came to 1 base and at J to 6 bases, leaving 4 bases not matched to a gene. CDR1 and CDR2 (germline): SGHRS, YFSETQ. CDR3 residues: CASSLYRGQDGYTF. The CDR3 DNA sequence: TGCGCCAGCAGCTTGTACAGGGGGCAAGATGGCTACACCTTC. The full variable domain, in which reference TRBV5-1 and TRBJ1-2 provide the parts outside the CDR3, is KAGVTQTPRYLIKTRGQQVTLSCSPISGHRSVSWYQQTPGQGLQFLFEYFSETQRNKGNFPGRFSGRQFSNSRSEMNVSTLELGDSALYLCASSLYRGQDGYTFGSGTRLTVV.

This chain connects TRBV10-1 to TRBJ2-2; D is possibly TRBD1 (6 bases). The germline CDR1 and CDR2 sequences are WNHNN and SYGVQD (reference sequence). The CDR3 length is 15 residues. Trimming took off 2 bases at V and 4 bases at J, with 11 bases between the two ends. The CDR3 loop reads CASSETGMGTGELFF. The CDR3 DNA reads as TGCGCCAGCAGTGAGACAGGGATGGGCACCGGGGAGCTGTTTTTT.

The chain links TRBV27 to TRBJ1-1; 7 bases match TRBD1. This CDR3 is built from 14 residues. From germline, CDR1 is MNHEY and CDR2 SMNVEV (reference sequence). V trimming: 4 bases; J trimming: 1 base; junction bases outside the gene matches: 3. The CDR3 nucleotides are TGTGCCAGCAGTTCGGGACAGACGAACACTGAAGCTTTCTTT. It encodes CASSSGQTNTEAFF.

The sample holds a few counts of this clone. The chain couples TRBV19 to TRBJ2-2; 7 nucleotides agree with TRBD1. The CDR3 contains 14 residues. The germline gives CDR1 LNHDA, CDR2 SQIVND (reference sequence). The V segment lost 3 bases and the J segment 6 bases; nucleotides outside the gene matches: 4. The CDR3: CASSIKQGAGELFF. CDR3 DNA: TGTGCCAGTAGTATCAAGCAGGGGGCCGGGGAGCTGTTTTTT.

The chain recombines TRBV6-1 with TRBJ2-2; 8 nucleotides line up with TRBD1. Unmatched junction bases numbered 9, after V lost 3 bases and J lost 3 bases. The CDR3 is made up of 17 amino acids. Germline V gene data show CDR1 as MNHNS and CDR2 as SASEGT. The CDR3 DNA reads TGTGCCAGCAGTGACAGGGGGCCAGCGATCTACACCGGGGAGCTGTTTTTT. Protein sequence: CASSDRGPAIYTGELFF.

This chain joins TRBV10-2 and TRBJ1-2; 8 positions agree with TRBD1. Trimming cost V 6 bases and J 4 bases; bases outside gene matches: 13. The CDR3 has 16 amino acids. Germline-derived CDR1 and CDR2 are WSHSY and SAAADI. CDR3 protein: CASSPRQGRILYGYTF. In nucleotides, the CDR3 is TGCGCCAGCAGCCCCAGACAGGGGAGGATCCTCTATGGCTACACCTTC.

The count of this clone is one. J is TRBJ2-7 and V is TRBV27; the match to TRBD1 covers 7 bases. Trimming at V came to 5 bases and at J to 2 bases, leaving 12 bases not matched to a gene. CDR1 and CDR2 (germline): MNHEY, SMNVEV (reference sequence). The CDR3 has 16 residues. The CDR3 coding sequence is TGTGCCAGCAGTCCGCCCCGGGACAGCCAGGCCTACGAGCAGTACTTC. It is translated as CASSPPRDSQAYEQYF.

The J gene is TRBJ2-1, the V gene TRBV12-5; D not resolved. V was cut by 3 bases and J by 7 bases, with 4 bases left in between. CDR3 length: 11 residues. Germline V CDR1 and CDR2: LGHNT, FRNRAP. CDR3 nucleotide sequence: TGTGCTAGTGGTTTACTAAATGAGCAGTTCTTC. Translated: CASGLLNEQFF.

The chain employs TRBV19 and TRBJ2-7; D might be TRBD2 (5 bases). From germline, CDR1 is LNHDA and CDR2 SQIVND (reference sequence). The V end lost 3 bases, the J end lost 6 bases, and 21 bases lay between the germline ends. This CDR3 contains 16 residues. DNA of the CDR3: TGTGCCAGTAGTATTTCCCGGGTTCTGCGGGCGAGCGAGCAGTACTTC. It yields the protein CASSISRVLRASEQYF.

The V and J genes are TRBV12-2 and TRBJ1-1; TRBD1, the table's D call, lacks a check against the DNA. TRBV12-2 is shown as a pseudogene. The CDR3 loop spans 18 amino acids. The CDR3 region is CASRLEGDRDQMNTEAFF. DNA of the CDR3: TGTGCAAGTCGCTTAGAGGGGGACAGGGACCAGATGAACACTGAAGCTTTCTTT.

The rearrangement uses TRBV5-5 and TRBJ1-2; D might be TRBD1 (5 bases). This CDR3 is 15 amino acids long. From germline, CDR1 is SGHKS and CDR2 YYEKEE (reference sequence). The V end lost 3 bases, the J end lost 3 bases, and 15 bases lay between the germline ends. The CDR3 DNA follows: TGTGCCAGCAGCTATTTCAGGGATCTGGACTATGGCTACACCTTC. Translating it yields CASSYFRDLDYGYTF.

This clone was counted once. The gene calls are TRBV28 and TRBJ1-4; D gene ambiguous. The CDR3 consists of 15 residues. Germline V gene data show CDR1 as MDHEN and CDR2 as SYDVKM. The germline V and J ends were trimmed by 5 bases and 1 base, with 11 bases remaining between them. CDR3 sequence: CASSLPPGTNEKLFF. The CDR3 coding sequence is TGTGCCAGCAGTCTACCTCCGGGAACTAATGAAAAACTGTTTTTT.

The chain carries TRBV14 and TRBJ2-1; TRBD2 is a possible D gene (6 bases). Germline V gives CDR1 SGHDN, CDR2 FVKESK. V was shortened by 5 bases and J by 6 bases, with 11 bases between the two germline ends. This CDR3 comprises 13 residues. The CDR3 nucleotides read TGTGCCAGCAGCTACGGAGGGAGCAATGAGCAGTTCTTC. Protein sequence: CASSYGGSNEQFF.